The 26 T cell receptor beta chains reported below all come from one sample, sequenced in a study of T cells in tuberculosis. Libraries were prepared by immunoSEQ multiplex PCR; TCRdb keeps only in-frame clonotypes and omits some of them. The table includes about 30,000 clones, 91% detected once. Stated time point: new active TB diagnosis, blood taken before or within 7 days of starting treatment. The sequenced sample was PBMCs, obtained at tuberculosis diagnosis. These receptors originate from an adult with tuberculosis.

This sequence joins TRBV19 and TRBJ1-2; D might be TRBD1 (6 bases). Trimming took off 7 bases at V and 2 bases at J, with 8 bases between the two ends. CDR3 length: 12 amino acids. Germline loops: CDR1 LNHDA, CDR2 SQIVND (reference sequence). The CDR3 DNA reads TGTGCCAGTAATACAGGGAACTATGGCTACACCTTC. Its translation is CASNTGNYGYTF.

The genes are TRBV7-8 and TRBJ1-2, with D possibly matching TRBD1 (6 bases). Deletions cut 1 base from V and 4 bases from J, with 13 bases between. CDR3 length: 15 residues. Germline loops: CDR1 SGHVS, CDR2 FQNEAQ. CDR3 in amino acids: CASSLVDRPGYGYTF. CDR3 sequence (DNA): TGTGCCAGCAGCTTAGTAGACAGGCCGGGCTATGGCTACACCTTC.

The V call is TRBV4-3, the J call TRBJ2-7; TRBD2 matches 7 bases. This CDR3 comprises 15 residues. The V and J ends lost 2 bases and 0 bases, in that order; junction bases with no gene match: 4. Per germline, CDR1 LGHNA and CDR2 YSLEER. The CDR3 nucleotides are TGCGCCAGCAGCCAATGGCGGGGGAGCTCCTACGAGCAGTACTTC. Protein product: CASSQWRGSSYEQYF.

This chain joins TRBV9 and TRBJ1-1; D unclear. The germline V and J ends were trimmed by 4 bases and 0 bases, with 22 bases remaining between them. The germline gives CDR1 SGDLS, CDR2 YYNGEE. The CDR3 length is 18 residues. CDR3 sequence reads: CASSFLRGSGLMNTEAFF. The CDR3 nucleotides are TGTGCCAGCAGCTTCCTCCGAGGGTCAGGCCTTATGAACACTGAAGCTTTCTTT.

In nucleotides, the CDR3 is TGTGCCAGCAGTGAACGAAGCGGGGGTGCAGATACGCAGTATTTT. It codes for CASSERSGGADTQYF. The chain employs TRBV6-1 and TRBJ2-3; 8 nucleotides line up with TRBD2. Germline CDR1 reads MNHNS; CDR2 reads SASEGT. Trimming cost V 2 bases and J 4 bases; bases outside gene matches: 5. The CDR3 runs to 15 residues.

This chain links TRBV29-1 with TRBJ1-1; D gene unclear. The CDR3 length is 12 residues. Deletions cut 4 bases from V and 1 base from J, with 7 bases between. The V gene's germline CDR1 is SQVTM and CDR2 ANQGSEA. CDR3 residues: CSVGRANTEAFF. The CDR3 DNA sequence: TGCAGCGTTGGAAGAGCGAACACTGAAGCTTTCTTT.

The chain has TRBV21-1 and TRBJ2-7; no check of the table's D call, TRBD1, against the DNA was made. TRBV21-1 is deemed a pseudogene. This CDR3 region has 20 residues. As DNA, the CDR3 is TGTGCCAGCCGACTCCGGGACAGGGAAATGCCCACGACCACTTACTACGAGCAGTACTTC. It codes for CASRLRDREMPTTTYYEQYF.

The chain recombines TRBV10-2 with TRBJ2-1, with TRBD1 matching 7 bases. This CDR3 is 12 amino acids long. Germline V lookup: CDR1 WSHSY, CDR2 SAAADI. V lost 8 bases, J lost 7 bases, and 5 bases stayed unmatched. DNA of the CDR3: TGCGCCAGCCGAAGGGGGCAGAATGAGCAGTTCTTC. Its translation is CASRRGQNEQFF.

V gene TRBV30 combines with J gene TRBJ1-6, with TRBD1 matching over 8 bases. V lost 0 bases and J lost 11; bases outside the gene matches: 6. The length of the CDR3 is 14 residues. CDR1 is GTSNPN and CDR2 is SVGIG in the germline V gene (reference sequence). CDR3 sequence reads: CAWSVLGDRTPLHF. CDR3 coding DNA: TGTGCCTGGAGTGTACTTGGGGACAGGACACCCCTCCACTTT.

The chain couples TRBV7-6 to TRBJ1-1; D is unresolved. With 8 bases removed from V and 1 base from J, the gap between germline ends came to 17 bases. Germline V gene lookup returns CDR1 SGHVS and CDR2 FNYEAQ. The CDR3 runs to 15 residues. CDR3 region: CASSSRGEKNTEAFF. In nucleotides, the CDR3 is TGTGCCAGCTCAAGCCGCGGGGAAAAGAACACTGAAGCTTTCTTT.

The gene calls are TRBV4-2 and TRBJ2-3; D is uncertain. Germline V gene data show CDR1 as LGHNA and CDR2 as YNFKEQ. CDR3 length: 17 residues. V was cut by 1 base and J by 0 bases, with 14 bases left in between. DNA of the CDR3: TGTGCCAGCAGCCAAGTATACAGCCTGGATAGCACAGATACGCAGTATTTT. It translates to CASSQVYSLDSTDTQYF.

This chain connects TRBV6-6 to TRBJ2-2; 10 bases align to TRBD1. The length of the CDR3 is 14 residues. Trimming took 8 bases from V and 3 from J; bases not matched to a gene: 3. Germline CDR1 reads MNHNY; CDR2 reads SVGAGI (reference sequence). The CDR3 sequence: CASGGQGYTGELFF. In nucleotides, the CDR3 is TGTGCCAGCGGGGGACAGGGGTACACCGGGGAGCTGTTTTTT.

The chain links TRBV9 to TRBJ1-1; TRBD1 is a possible D gene (5 bases). V was clipped by 3 bases and J by 5 bases, with 17 bases between them. Germline V CDR1 and CDR2: SGDLS, YYNGEE. This CDR3 contains 15 residues. The CDR3 loop reads CASSDRPGTGTEAFF. The CDR3 coding sequence is TGTGCCAGCAGCGACCGACCAGGGACTGGGACTGAAGCTTTCTTT.

The chain links TRBV4-3 to TRBJ2-7, with 7 nucleotides matching TRBD1. Unmatched junction bases numbered 2, after V lost 0 bases and J lost 0 bases. The germline V gene has CDR1 LGHNA and CDR2 YSLEER. This CDR3 spans 15 amino acids. As DNA, the CDR3 is TGCGCCAGCAGCCAAGAGAGGGACAGCTCCTACGAGCAGTACTTC. Protein sequence: CASSQERDSSYEQYF.

This clone has just one count. The chain links TRBV5-1 to TRBJ2-1; tentative D call: TRBD2 (5 bases). The V gene's germline CDR1 is SGHRS and CDR2 YFSETQ. This CDR3 is 16 amino acids long. Trimming took 0 bases from V and 0 from J, leaving 10 bases between them. CDR3 bases: TGCGCCAGCAGCTTGGCCTCGGGGAGCTCCTACAATGAGCAGTTCTTC. It translates to CASSLASGSSYNEQFF.

This clone appeared a few times. The chain uses TRBV4-1 and TRBJ1-5; D is ambiguous. The V end was cut by 4 bases, the J end by 3 bases, with 13 bases between. The CDR3 loop spans 15 amino acids. Germline V gene sequence: CDR1 MGHRA, CDR2 YSYEKL. The chain's CDR3 is CASSPRGQINQPQHF. As DNA, the CDR3 is TGCGCCAGCAGCCCAAGAGGGCAGATCAATCAGCCCCAGCATTTT.

The V and J genes are TRBV30 and TRBJ1-2; a weak D match, TRBD1 (6 bases). CDR3 size: 12 residues. Germline loops: CDR1 GTSNPN, CDR2 SVGIG (reference sequence). The ends were cut back, 3 bases at V and 7 bases at J, with 12 bases in the middle. Here the CDR3 reads CAWSPGGFGYTF. DNA for the CDR3: TGTGCCTGGAGCCCTGGGGGCTTTGGCTACACCTTC.

The J gene is TRBJ1-2, the V gene TRBV18; no definite D call. The CDR3 covers 12 residues. Trimming pared 2 bases from V and 8 bases from J, leaving 9 bases between. CDR1 and CDR2 from the germline V gene are KGHSH and LQKENI. This chain's CDR3 is CASSPEGSGYTF. CDR3 in DNA: TGTGCCAGCTCACCAGAAGGGAGCGGCTACACCTTC.

The rearrangement uses TRBV10-3 and TRBJ1-1, with TRBD1 matching 9 bases. Per the germline V gene, CDR1 is ENHRY and CDR2 is SYGVKD. The CDR3 is made up of 13 amino acids. V gave up 10 bases and J gave up 4 bases; unmatched junction bases: 7. In DNA, the CDR3 is TGTGCCACCGTTCGGGACAGGGCCACTGAAGCTTTCTTT. Translated: CATVRDRATEAFF.

This rearrangement joins TRBV7-6 to TRBJ2-1; D not resolved. CDR1 and CDR2 (germline): SGHVS, FNYEAQ. The V gene lost 5 bases and the J gene lost 7 bases, with 15 bases spanning the gap. CDR3 size: 14 residues. Here the CDR3 DNA reads TGTGCCAGCAGCCTAGACCTCGACTGGAATGAGCAGTTCTTC. As protein: CASSLDLDWNEQFF.

The chain carries TRBV2 and TRBJ2-1, with a possible D match to TRBD1 (6 bases). This CDR3 spans 13 amino acids. V lost 5 bases and J 4 bases, leaving 9 bases between the germline ends. Germline CDR1 and CDR2: SNHLY and FYNNEI. The CDR3 DNA sequence: TGTGCCAGCAGTTTGACAGGTTACAATGAGCAGTTCTTC. Its protein is CASSLTGYNEQFF.

This clone was detected a few times. This sequence joins TRBV7-2 and TRBJ1-2; TRBD1 might be the D (5 bases). V was pared by 2 bases and J by 6 bases, with 7 bases between. This CDR3 is built from 12 residues. Germline V gives CDR1 SGHTA, CDR2 FQGNSA. The DNA for the CDR3 is TGTGCCAGCAGCTTATCCAGGGATGGCTACACCTTC. Translated, it gives CASSLSRDGYTF.

In this sample, this clone turned up once. The rearrangement links TRBV6-5 to TRBJ1-4; no clear D. V was clipped by 4 bases and J by 3 bases, with 12 bases between them. This CDR3 contains 15 residues. Germline V gene data show CDR1 as MNHEY and CDR2 as SVGAGI. This chain's CDR3 is CASSLRTGANEKLFF. The CDR3 nucleotides read TGTGCCAGCAGTTTACGGACGGGAGCTAATGAAAAACTGTTTTTT.

The gene calls are TRBV27 and TRBJ1-5; D not resolved. The V and J ends lost 6 bases and 1 base respectively, with 19 bases between them. CDR3 length equals 17 residues. Germline V gene sequence: CDR1 MNHEY, CDR2 SMNVEV (reference sequence). The CDR3 DNA follows: TGTGCCAGCAGCCCGCGGGCCCATCGCGGAAGCAATCAGCCCCAGCATTTT. Amino acid sequence: CASSPRAHRGSNQPQHF.

The V gene is TRBV6-1, the J gene TRBJ1-5, with a possible D match to TRBD1 (5 bases). V lost 1 base and J 0 bases, leaving 19 bases between the germline ends. In germline, CDR1 is MNHNS, CDR2 SASEGT. There are 19 residues in the CDR3. The CDR3 region has the DNA TGTGCCAGCAGTGAAGAGGGGTTGGGCAGATCGTATAGCAATCAGCCCCAGCATTTT. This gives the protein CASSEEGLGRSYSNQPQHF.

This sequence joins TRBV19 and TRBJ2-7; D may be TRBD1 (6 bases). This CDR3 contains 11 residues. The ends were cut back, 4 bases at V and 6 bases at J, with 7 bases in the middle. Germline V CDR1 and CDR2: LNHDA, SQIVND (reference sequence). Written as DNA, the CDR3 is TGTGCCAGTAGTACAGGGGCCGAGCAGTACTTC. Protein sequence: CASSTGAEQYF. The full variable domain, completed using reference TRBV19 and TRBJ2-7, is DGGITQSPKYLFRKEGQNVTLSCEQNLNHDAMYWYRQDPGQGLRLIYYSQIVNDFQKGDIAEGYSVSREKKESFPLTVTSAQKNPTAFYLCASSTGAEQYFGPGTRLTVT.